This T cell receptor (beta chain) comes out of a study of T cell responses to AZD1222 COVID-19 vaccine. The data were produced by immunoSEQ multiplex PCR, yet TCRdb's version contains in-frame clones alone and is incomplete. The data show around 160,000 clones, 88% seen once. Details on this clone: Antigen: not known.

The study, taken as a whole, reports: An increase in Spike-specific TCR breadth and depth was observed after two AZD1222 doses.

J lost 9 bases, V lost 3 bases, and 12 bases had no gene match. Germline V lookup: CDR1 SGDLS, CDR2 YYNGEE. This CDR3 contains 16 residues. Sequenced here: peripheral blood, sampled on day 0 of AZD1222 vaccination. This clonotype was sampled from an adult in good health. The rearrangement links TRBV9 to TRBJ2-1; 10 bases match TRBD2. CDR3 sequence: CASSGLALAGVGEQFF. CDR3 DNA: TGTGCCAGCAGCGGCCTAGCGCTAGCGGGAGTGGGTGAGCAGTTCTTC.